This T cell receptor beta chain was profiled in a study of CD8 T cells in ankylosing spondylitis. Study-level points and caveats: Within ankylosing spondylitis blood, a TCR beta motif made up of under 10 highly homologous variants appeared to be characteristic.

Construction of TCR beta libraries was performed using quantitative 5'-RACE with molecular barcodes. Each CDR3 protein gets one entry after TCRdb re-called the 5' RACE reads with MiXCR. The sample consists of about 420,000 distinct CDR3 sequences, approximately 20% of them appearing once. This clonotype was counted between two and nine times. The target antigen is unknown. This sequence was found in a male donor with ankylosing spondylitis. The sequenced sample consisted of blood, either unsorted or a sorted T cell fraction (not recorded which).

CDR3 bases: TGTGCCAGCAGCGTAGAGGTGGGAGCGGCCTACGAGCAGTACTTC. This sequence encodes CASSVEVGAAYEQYF. The chain has TRBV9 and TRBJ2-7; weak D call: TRBD2 (5 bases). Trimming removed 0 bases at V and 2 bases at J, with 12 bases between. Germline V gene data show CDR1 as SGDLS and CDR2 as YYNGEE. This CDR3 is 15 amino acids long.